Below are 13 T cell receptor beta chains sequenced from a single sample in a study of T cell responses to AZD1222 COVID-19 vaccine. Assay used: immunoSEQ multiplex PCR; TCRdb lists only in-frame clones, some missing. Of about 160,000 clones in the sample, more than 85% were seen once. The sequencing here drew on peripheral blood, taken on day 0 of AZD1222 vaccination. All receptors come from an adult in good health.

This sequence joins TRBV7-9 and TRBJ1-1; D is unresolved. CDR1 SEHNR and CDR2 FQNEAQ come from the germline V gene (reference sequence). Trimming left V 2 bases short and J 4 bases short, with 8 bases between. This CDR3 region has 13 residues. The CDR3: CASSLWIGTEAFF. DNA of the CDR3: TGTGCCAGCAGCTTATGGATTGGCACTGAAGCTTTCTTT.

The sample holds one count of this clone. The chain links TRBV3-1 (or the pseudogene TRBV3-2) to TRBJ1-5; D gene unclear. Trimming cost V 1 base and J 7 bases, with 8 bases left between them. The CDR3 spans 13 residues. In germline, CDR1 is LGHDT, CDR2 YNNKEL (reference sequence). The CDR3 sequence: CASSQAGVQPQHF. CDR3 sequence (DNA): TGTGCCAGCAGCCAAGCCGGGGTCCAGCCCCAGCATTTT.

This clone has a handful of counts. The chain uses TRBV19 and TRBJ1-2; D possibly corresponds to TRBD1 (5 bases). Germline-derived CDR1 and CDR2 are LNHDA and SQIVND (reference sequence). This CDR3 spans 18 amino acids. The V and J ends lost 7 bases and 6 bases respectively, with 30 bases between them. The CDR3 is CASIPAWTPSSEEDGYTF. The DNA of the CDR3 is TGTGCCAGTATTCCGGCGTGGACACCTTCTTCGGAGGAGGATGGCTACACCTTC.

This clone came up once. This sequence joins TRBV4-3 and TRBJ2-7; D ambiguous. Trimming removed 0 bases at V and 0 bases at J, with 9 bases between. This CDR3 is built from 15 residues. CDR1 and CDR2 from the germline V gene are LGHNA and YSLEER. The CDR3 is CASSQDASHSYEQYF. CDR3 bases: TGCGCCAGCAGCCAAGACGCTAGTCACTCCTACGAGCAGTACTTC.

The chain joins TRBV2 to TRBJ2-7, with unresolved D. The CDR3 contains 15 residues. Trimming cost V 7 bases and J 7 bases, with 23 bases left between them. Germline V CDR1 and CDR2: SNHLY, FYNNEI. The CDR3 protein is CASIAEAYKSWEQYF. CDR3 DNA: TGTGCCAGCATCGCTGAGGCCTACAAGTCGTGGGAGCAGTACTTC.

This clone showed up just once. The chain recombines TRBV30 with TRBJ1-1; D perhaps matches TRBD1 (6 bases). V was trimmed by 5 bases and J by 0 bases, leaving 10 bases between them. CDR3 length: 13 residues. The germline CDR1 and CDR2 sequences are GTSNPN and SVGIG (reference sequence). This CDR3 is CAWGTGLNTEAFF. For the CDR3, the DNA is TGTGCCTGGGGAACAGGGTTGAACACTGAAGCTTTCTTT. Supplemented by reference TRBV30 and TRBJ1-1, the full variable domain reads SQTIHQWPATLVQPVGSPLSLECTVEGTSNPNLYWYRQAAGRGLQLLFYSVGIGQISSEVPQNLSASRPQDRQFILSSKKLLLSDSGFYLCAWGTGLNTEAFFGQGTRLTVV.

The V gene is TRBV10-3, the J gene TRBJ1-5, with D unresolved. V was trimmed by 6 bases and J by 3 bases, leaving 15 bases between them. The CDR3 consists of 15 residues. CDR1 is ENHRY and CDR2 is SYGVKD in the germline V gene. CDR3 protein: CAISPGGPSNQPQHF. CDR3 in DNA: TGTGCCATCAGCCCAGGAGGGCCCTCCAATCAGCCCCAGCATTTT.

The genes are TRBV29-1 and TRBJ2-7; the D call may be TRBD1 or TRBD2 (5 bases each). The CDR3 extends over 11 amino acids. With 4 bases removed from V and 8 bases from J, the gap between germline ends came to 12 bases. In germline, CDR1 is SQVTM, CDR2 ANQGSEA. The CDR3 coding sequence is TGCAGCGTTGGCAGGGACGGGCAGCAGTACTTC. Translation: CSVGRDGQQYF.

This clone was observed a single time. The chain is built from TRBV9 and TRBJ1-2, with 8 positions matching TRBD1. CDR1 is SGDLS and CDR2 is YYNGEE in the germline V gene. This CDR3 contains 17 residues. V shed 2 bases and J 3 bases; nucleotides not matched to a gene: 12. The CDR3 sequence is CASSVLGQGNLDYGYTF. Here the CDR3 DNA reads TGTGCCAGCAGCGTTTTAGGACAGGGCAACCTAGACTATGGCTACACCTTC. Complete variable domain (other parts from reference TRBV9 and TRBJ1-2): DSGVTQTPKHLITATGQRVTLRCSPRSGDLSVYWYQQSLDQGLQFLIQYYNGEERAKGNILERFSAQQFPDLHSELNLSSLELGDSALYFCASSVLGQGNLDYGYTFGSGTRLTVV.

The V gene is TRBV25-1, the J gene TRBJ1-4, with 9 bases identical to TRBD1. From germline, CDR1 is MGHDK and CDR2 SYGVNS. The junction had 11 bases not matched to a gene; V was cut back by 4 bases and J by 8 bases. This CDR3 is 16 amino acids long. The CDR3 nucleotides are TGTGCCAGCAGTGTCCCCCCGGGACAGGGAATAGAAAAACTGTTTTTT. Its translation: CASSVPPGQGIEKLFF.

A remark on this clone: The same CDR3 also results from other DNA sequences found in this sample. CDR3 in amino acids: CASSPLGETQYF. In DNA form, the CDR3 reads TGTGCCAGCTCACCACTTGGGGAGACCCAGTACTTC. V and J are TRBV18 and TRBJ2-5; D gene uncertain. Looked up from germline, CDR1 is KGHSH and CDR2 is LQKENI. This CDR3 is built from 12 residues. Trimming shortened V by 1 base and J by 5 bases, and 5 bases separated the two germline ends.

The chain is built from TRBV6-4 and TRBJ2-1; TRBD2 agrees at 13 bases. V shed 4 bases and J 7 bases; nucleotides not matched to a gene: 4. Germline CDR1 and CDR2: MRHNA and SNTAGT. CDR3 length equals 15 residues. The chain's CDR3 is CASSAAGLAGNEQFF. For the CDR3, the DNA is TGTGCCAGCAGTGCCGCGGGACTAGCGGGAAATGAGCAGTTCTTC.

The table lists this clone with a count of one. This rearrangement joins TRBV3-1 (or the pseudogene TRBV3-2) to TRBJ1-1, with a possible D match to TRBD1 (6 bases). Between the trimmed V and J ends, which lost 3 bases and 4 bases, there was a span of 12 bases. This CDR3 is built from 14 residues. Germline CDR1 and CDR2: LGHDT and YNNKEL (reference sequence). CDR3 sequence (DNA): TGTGCCAGCAGCCAGGTAGGGACACTCACTGAAGCTTTCTTT. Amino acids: CASSQVGTLTEAFF.